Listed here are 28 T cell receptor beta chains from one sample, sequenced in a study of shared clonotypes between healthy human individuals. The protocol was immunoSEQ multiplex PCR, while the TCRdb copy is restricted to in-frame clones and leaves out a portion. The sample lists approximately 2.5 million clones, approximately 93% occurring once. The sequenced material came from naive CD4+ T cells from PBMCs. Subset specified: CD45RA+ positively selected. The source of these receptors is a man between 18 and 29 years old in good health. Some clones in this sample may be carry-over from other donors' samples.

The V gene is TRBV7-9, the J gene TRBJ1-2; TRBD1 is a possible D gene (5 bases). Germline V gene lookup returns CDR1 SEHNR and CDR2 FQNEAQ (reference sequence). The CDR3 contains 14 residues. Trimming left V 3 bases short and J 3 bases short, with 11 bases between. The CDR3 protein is CASSFPGRDYGYTF. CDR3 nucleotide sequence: TGTGCCAGCAGCTTTCCGGGGCGCGACTATGGCTACACCTTC.

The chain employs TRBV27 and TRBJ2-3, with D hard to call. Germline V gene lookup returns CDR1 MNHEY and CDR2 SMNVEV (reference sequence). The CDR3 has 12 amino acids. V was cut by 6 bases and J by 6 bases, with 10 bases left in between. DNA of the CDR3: TGTGCCAGCAGACTCACCAGGGATACGCAGTATTTT. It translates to CASRLTRDTQYF.

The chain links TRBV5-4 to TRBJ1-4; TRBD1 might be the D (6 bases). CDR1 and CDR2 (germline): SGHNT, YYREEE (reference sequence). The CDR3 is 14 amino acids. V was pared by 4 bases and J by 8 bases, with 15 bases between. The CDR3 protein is CASSTRQEGEKLFF. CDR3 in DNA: TGTGCCAGCAGCACTAGACAGGAGGGGGAAAAACTGTTTTTT.

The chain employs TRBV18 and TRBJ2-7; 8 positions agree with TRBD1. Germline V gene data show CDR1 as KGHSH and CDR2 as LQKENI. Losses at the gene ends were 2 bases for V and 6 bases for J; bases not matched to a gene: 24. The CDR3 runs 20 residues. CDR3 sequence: CASSPNLQDRGIPSIAEQYF. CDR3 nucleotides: TGTGCCAGCTCACCAAACCTACAAGACAGGGGCATCCCGTCGATTGCCGAGCAGTACTTC. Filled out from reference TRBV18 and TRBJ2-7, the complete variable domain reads NAGVMQNPRHLVRRRGQEARLRCSPMKGHSHVYWYRQLPEEGLKFMVYLQKENIIDESGMPKERFSAEFPKEGPSILRIQQVVRGDSAAYFCASSPNLQDRGIPSIAEQYFGPGTRLTVT.

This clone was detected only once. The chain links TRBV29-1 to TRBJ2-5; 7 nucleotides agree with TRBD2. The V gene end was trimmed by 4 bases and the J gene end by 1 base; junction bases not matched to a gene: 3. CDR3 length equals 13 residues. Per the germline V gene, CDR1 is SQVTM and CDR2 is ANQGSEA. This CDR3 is CSVGGGTQETQYF. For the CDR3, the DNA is TGCAGCGTTGGGGGGGGGACCCAAGAGACCCAGTACTTC.

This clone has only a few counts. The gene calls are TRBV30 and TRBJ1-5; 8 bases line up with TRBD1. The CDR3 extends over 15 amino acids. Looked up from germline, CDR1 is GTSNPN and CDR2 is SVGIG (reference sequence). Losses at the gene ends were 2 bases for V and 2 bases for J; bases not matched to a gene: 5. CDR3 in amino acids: CAWSPMTGGNQPQHF. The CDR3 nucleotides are TGTGCCTGGAGTCCGATGACAGGGGGCAATCAGCCCCAGCATTTT. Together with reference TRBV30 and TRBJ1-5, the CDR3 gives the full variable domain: SQTIHQWPATLVQPVGSPLSLECTVEGTSNPNLYWYRQAAGRGLQLLFYSVGIGQISSEVPQNLSASRPQDRQFILSSKKLLLSDSGFYLCAWSPMTGGNQPQHFGDGTRLSIL.

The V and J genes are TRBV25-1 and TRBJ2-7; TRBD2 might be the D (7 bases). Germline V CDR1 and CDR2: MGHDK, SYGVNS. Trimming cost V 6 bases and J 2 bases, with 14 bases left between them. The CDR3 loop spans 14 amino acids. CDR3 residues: CASRDAGAAYEQYF. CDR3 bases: TGTGCCAGCAGGGATGCGGGGGCAGCCTACGAGCAGTACTTC.

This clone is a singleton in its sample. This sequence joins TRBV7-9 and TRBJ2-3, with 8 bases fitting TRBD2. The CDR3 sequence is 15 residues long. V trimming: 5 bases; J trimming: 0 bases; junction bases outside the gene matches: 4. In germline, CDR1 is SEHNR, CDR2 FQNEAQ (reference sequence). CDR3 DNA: TGTGCCAGCAGCCCCGTAGCGGGGAGCACAGATACGCAGTATTTT. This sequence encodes CASSPVAGSTDTQYF.

The CDR3 DNA is TGTGCCAGCATCCCGGGGGCTCATCAGCCCCAGCATTTT. Translated: CASIPGAHQPQHF. This chain joins TRBV28 and TRBJ1-5; D is perhaps TRBD1 (6 bases). This CDR3 has 13 residues. V lost 7 bases and J 5 bases, leaving 12 bases between the germline ends. The germline gives CDR1 MDHEN, CDR2 SYDVKM.

The DNA for the CDR3 is TGTGCCATCACCGAGTGGGCAGGGGGGGTCTACACTGAAGCTTTCTTT. This encodes CAITEWAGGVYTEAFF. The chain couples TRBV10-3 to TRBJ1-1; 7 bases agree with TRBD1. This CDR3 is built from 16 residues. V shed 7 bases, J shed 3 bases, and the junction held 14 bases outside the gene matches. From germline, CDR1 is ENHRY and CDR2 SYGVKD.

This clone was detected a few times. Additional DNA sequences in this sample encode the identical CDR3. The CDR3 region is CAGGNTEAFF. The CDR3 coding sequence is TGTGCTGGGGGGAACACTGAAGCTTTCTTT. The gene calls are TRBV30 and TRBJ1-1, with D maybe TRBD1 (5 bases). The length of the CDR3 is 10 residues. Germline CDR1 and CDR2: GTSNPN and SVGIG (reference sequence).

Written as DNA, the CDR3 is TGTGCCAGCTCCCGGGACATCAATCAGCCCCAGCATTTT. It translates to CASSRDINQPQHF. The chain links TRBV18 to TRBJ1-5, with D possibly TRBD1 on 6 matching bases. V was cut by 6 bases and J by 3 bases, with 9 bases left in between. Per germline, CDR1 KGHSH and CDR2 LQKENI. The CDR3 totals 13 residues.

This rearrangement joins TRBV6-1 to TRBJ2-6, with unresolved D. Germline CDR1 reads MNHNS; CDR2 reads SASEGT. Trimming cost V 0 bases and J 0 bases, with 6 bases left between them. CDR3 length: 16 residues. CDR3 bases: TGTGCCAGCAGTGAAGCCTTGAACTCTGGGGCCAACGTCCTGACTTTC. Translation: CASSEALNSGANVLTF.

This CDR3 is CASSQGPSGTSGRDTQYF. The CDR3 bases are TGCGCCAGCAGCCAGGGTCCCTCCGGGACTAGCGGGAGGGATACGCAGTATTTT. The V gene is TRBV4-1, the J gene TRBJ2-3; TRBD2 matches 15 bases. The CDR3 spans 18 residues. The germline V gene has CDR1 MGHRA and CDR2 YSYEKL. J was trimmed by 6 bases and V by 3 bases; bases with no gene match: 10.

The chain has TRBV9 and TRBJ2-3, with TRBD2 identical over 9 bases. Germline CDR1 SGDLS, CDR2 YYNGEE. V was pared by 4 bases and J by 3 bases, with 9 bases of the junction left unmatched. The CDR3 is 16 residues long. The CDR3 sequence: CASSPGAGGLTDTQYF. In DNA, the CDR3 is TGTGCCAGCAGCCCGGGAGCGGGAGGTCTTACAGATACGCAGTATTTT.

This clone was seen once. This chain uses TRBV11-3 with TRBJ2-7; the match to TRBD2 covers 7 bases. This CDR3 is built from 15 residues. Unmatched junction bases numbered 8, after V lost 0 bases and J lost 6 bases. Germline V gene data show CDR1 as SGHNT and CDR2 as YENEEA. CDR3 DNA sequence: TGTGCCAGCAGCTTAGACAGTGCGGGAGCGAGCGAGCAGTACTTC. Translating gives CASSLDSAGASEQYF.

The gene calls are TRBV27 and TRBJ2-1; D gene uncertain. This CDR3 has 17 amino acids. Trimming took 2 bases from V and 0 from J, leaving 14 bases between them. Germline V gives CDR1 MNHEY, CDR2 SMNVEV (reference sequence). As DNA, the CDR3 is TGTGCCAGCAGTTTACTAGGTTGGGCCGGCTCCTACAATGAGCAGTTCTTC. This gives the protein CASSLLGWAGSYNEQFF.

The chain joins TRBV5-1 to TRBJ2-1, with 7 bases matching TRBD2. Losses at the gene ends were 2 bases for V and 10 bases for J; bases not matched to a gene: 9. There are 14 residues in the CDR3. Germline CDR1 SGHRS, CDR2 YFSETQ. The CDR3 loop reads CASSLTNPAGEQFF. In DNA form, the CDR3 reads TGCGCCAGCAGCTTAACAAATCCAGCGGGGGAGCAGTTCTTC.

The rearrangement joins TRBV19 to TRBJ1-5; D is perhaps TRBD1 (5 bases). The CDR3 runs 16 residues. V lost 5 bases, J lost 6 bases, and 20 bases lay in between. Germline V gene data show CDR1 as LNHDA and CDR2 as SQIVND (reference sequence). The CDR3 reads CASSPLGGGAAQPQHF. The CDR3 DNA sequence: TGTGCCAGTAGTCCATTGGGGGGGGGAGCGGCTCAGCCCCAGCATTTT.

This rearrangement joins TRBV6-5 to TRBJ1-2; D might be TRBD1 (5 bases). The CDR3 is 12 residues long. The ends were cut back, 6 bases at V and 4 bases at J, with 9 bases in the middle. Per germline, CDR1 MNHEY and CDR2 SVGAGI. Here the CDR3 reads CASRDGTYGYTF. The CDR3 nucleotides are TGTGCCAGCAGAGACGGGACCTATGGCTACACCTTC.

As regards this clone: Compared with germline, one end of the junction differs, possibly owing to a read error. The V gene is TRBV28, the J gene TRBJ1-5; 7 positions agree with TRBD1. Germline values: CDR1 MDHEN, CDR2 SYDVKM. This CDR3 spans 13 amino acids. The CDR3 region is CASSSGQIKPQHF. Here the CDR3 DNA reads TGTGCCAGCAGTTCGGGACAGATCAAACCCCAACATTTT.

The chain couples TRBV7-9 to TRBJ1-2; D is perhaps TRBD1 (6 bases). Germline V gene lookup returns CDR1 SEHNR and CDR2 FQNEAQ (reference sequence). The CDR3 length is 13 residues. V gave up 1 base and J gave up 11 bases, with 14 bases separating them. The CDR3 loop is CASSLVSGQTYTF. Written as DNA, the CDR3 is TGTGCCAGCAGCTTAGTAAGTGGACAGACTTACACCTTC.

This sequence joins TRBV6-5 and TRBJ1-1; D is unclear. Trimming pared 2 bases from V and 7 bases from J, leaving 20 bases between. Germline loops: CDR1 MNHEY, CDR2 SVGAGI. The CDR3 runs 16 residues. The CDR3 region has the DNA TGTGCCAGCAGTTACCACCGAGTGGGAGCAGCCGGTGAAGCTTTCTTT. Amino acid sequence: CASSYHRVGAAGEAFF.

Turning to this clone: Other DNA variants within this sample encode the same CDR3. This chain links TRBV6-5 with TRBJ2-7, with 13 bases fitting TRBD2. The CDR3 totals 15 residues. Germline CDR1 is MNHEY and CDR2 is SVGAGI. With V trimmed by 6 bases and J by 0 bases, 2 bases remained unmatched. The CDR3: CASSRLAGGSYEQYF. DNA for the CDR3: TGTGCCAGCAGCAGACTAGCGGGAGGCTCCTACGAGCAGTACTTC.

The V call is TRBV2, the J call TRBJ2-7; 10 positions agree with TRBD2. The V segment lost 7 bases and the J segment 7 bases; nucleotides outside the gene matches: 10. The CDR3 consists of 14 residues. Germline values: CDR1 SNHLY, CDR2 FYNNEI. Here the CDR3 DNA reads TGTGCCAGCAATAAACCGGGACTAGCGCAGGAGCAGTACTTC. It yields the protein CASNKPGLAQEQYF. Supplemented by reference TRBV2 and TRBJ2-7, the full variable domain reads EPEVTQTPSHQVTQMGQEVILRCVPISNHLYFYWYRQILGQKVEFLVSFYNNEISEKSEIFDDQFSVERPDGSNFTLKIRSTKLEDSAMYFCASNKPGLAQEQYFGPGTRLTVT.

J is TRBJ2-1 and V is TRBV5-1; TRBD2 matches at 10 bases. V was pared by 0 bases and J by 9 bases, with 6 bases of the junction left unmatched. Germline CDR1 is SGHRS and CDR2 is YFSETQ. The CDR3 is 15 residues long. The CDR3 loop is CASSLALAGVGEQFF. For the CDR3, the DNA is TGCGCCAGCAGCTTGGCCCTAGCGGGAGTTGGTGAGCAGTTCTTC.

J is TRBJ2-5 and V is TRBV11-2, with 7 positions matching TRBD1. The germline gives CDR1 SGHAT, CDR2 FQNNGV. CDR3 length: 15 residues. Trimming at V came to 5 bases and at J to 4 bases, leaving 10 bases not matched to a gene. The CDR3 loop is CASSRRDRAGETQYF. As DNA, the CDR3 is TGTGCCAGCAGCCGACGAGACAGGGCTGGAGAGACCCAGTACTTC.

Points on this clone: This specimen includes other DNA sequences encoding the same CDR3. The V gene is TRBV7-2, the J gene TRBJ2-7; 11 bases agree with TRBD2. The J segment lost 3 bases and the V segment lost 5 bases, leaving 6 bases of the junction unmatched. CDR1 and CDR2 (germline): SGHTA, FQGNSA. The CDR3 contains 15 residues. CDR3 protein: CASSLGLAGLYEQYF. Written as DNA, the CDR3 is TGTGCCAGCAGCCTCGGACTAGCGGGTCTCTACGAGCAGTACTTC.